Listed below are T cell receptor beta chains from one sample, sequenced in a study of shared clonotypes between healthy human individuals. Sequencing used immunoSEQ multiplex PCR; TCRdb keeps in-frame clones, though not all of them. The sample consists of nearly 2 million clones, approximately 94% of them appearing once. The sequencing input was naive CD8+ T cells sorted from blood. These receptors all stem from a man aged 18 to 35 in good health. Both conserved end residues are part of each CDR3. The order of the fields is clone size, V gene, J gene, D gene, CDR3 length, CDR3 DNA, CDR3 protein. A D gene is named only where the DNA matches it firmly. Expanded clones are given a class, and other clones once, few, many or no size at all.

-,TRBV5-4,TRBJ2-1,TRBD2,16,TGTGCCAGCAGCTTGGCCGTACTAGCGGGATACAATGAGCAGTTCTTC,CASSLAVLAGYNEQFF
-,TRBV6-6,TRBJ1-5,-,14,TGTGCCAGCAGTGATCACGAGGGTGGTCAGCCCCAGCATTTT,CASSDHEGGQPQHF
-,TRBV9,TRBJ2-3,-,13,TGTGCCAGTTGGGGGGAGTCGTCAGATACGCAGTATTTT,CASWGESSDTQYF
-,TRBV5-1,TRBJ2-3,-,14,TGCGCCAGCAGCTTGGCCGAGGGCACAGATACGCAGTATTTT,CASSLAEGTDTQYF
-,TRBV19,TRBJ2-7,-,12,TGTGCCAGTAGTATAGGGCAGAACGAGCAGTACTTC,CASSIGQNEQYF
-,TRBV2,TRBJ1-1,-,15,TGTGCCAGGACCTTTGAGGGGACGGCGAACACTGAAGCTTTCTTT,CARTFEGTANTEAFF
-,TRBV2,TRBJ2-7,-,15,TGTGCCAGCAGTGAATTCCGGGACCGTTCCTACGAGCAGTACTTC,CASSEFRDRSYEQYF
-,TRBV4-1,TRBJ1-5,-,13,TGCGCCAGCAGCCCTAGCCCCAATCAGCCCCAGCATTTT,CASSPSPNQPQHF
-,TRBV10-2,TRBJ2-3,TRBD2,16,TGCGCCAGCAGTGACGGGACTAGCGGGAGCACAGATACGCAGTATTTT,CASSDGTSGSTDTQYF
-,TRBV29-1,TRBJ2-5,TRBD1,15,TGCAGCGCAGAAGGACAGGGTAGGGCACAAGAGACCCAGTACTTC,CSAEGQGRAQETQYF
-,TRBV28,TRBJ2-7,TRBD2,13,TGTGCCAGCAGATTAGCGGGGGAATACGAGCAGTACTTC,CASRLAGEYEQYF
-,TRBV27,TRBJ1-2,TRBD1,15,TGTGCCAGCAGTCTAGTACCCGACAGGGGCGATGGCTACACCTTC,CASSLVPDRGDGYTF
-,TRBV19,TRBJ2-7,-,13,TGTGCCAGTAGTATGTGGCCAGCCTACGAGCAGTACTTC,CASSMWPAYEQYF
-,TRBV12-5,TRBJ1-1,TRBD1,18,TGTGCTAGTGGTTTGGCCATCATACAGGGGAAGCTTAACACTGAAGCTTTCTTT,CASGLAIIQGKLNTEAFF
-,TRBV7-6,TRBJ2-2,-,14,TGTGCCAGCAGCGCCCGGGAAGACACCGGGGAGCTGTTTTTT,CASSAREDTGELFF
-,TRBV29-1,TRBJ1-4,-,13,TGCAGCGTTGTCTCCGGGTATAATGAAAAACTGTTTTTT,CSVVSGYNEKLFF
-,TRBV29-1,TRBJ2-2,-,12,TGCAGCGTTTCGGGCGACACCGGGGAGCTGTTTTTT,CSVSGDTGELFF
-,TRBV6-6,TRBJ2-3,-,14,TGTGCCAGCAGTTACGGGGCTAACCCGGACACGCAGTATTTT,CASSYGANPDTQYF
-,TRBV13,TRBJ2-1,TRBD1,15,TGTGCCAGCAGAAATAAAGGGACAGGGGCGATTGAGCAGTTCTTC,CASRNKGTGAIEQFF
-,TRBV7-9,TRBJ2-7,-,15,TGTGCCAGCTCGATAGGCCCCACTTTTGCCTACGAGCAGTACTTC,CASSIGPTFAYEQYF
-,TRBV19,TRBJ2-7,-,16,TGTGCCAGTAGTAAAGTGCCCGGACCTATACCCTACGAGCAGTACTTC,CASSKVPGPIPYEQYF
-,TRBV10-3,TRBJ2-1,TRBD1,14,TGTGCCATCAGTGAGTCCGGACAGGGTTACGAGCAGTTCTTC,CAISESGQGYEQFF
-,TRBV27,TRBJ1-2,TRBD1,14,TGTGCCAGCCAGGGACAGGGAGTGGGCTATGGCTACACCTTC,CASQGQGVGYGYTF
-,TRBV11-2,TRBJ1-1,TRBD1,17,TGTGCCAGCAGCTCGAAAGAGACCGGGACAGAGAGCACTGAAGCTTTCTTT,CASSSKETGTESTEAFF
-,TRBV19,TRBJ1-5,-,15,TGTGCCAGTATCCGGGACTTTGATAGCAATCAGCCCCAGCATTTT,CASIRDFDSNQPQHF
-,TRBV13,TRBJ1-1,-,12,TGTGCCAGCAGCGGGGCTGGGTCTGAAGCTTTCTTT,CASSGAGSEAFF
-,TRBV7-9,TRBJ2-1,-,12,TGTGCCAGCAGCTCTGCGGGGCAGGAGCAGTTCTTC,CASSSAGQEQFF
-,TRBV14,TRBJ2-7,-,13,TGTGCCAGCAGTCCGGGACTCGTCTACGAGCAGTACTTC,CASSPGLVYEQYF
-,TRBV9,TRBJ1-1,-,13,TGTGCCAGCAGCGTCGGAGTCAGCACTGAAGCTTTCTTT,CASSVGVSTEAFF
few,TRBV19,TRBJ1-1,TRBD1,13,TGTGCCAGTAGTTCAGGGGGGAACACTGAAGCTTTCTTT,CASSSGGNTEAFF
-,TRBV11-2,TRBJ2-5,-,16,TGTGCCAGCAGCCTTTCCGGGTGGGGTTTACAAGAGACCCAGTACTTC,CASSLSGWGLQETQYF
-,TRBV29-1,TRBJ2-1,TRBD2,15,TGCAGCGGGCTCTTAGCGGGAGGGTCCTACAATGAGCAGTTCTTC,CSGLLAGGSYNEQFF
-,TRBV5-6,TRBJ2-7,TRBD1,14,TGTGCCAGCACTTTTGGACAGGGATCCTACGAGCAGTACTTC,CASTFGQGSYEQYF
-,TRBV27,TRBJ2-7,TRBD1,13,TGTGCCAGCAAGGGACAGGACCGCTACGAGCAGTACTTC,CASKGQDRYEQYF
once,TRBV14,TRBJ2-7,TRBD2,18,TGTGCCAGCAGCCAGGCAACTAGAGGACTAGCGGGTAACTACGAGCAGTACTTC,CASSQATRGLAGNYEQYF
-,TRBV5-5,TRBJ2-7,TRBD1,17,TGTGCCAGCAGCTTGGCCGCCGGGATCACAGGGGGGAGAGAGCAGTACTTC,CASSLAAGITGGREQYF
-,TRBV7-9,TRBJ2-5,TRBD1,19,TGTGCCAGCAGCTTAGCGTCTGCTGTGGGACAGGGGATCCAAGAGACCCAGTACTTC,CASSLASAVGQGIQETQYF
once,TRBV5-4,TRBJ2-3,TRBD2,18,TGTGCCAGCAGCGGGGACCCTAGCGGGGGCCGTTGGGCAGATACGCAGTATTTT,CASSGDPSGGRWADTQYF
-,TRBV30,TRBJ2-2,-,12,TGTGCCTGGAGTGAGCAGGGCCCGGAGCTGTTTTTT,CAWSEQGPELFF
-,TRBV9,TRBJ2-7,TRBD2,15,TGTGCCAGCAGCGCCTCTAGCGGCTACTCCTACGAGCAGTACTTC,CASSASSGYSYEQYF
-,TRBV5-1,TRBJ1-4,-,13,TGCGCCAGCAGCTTGTACCTCGGGGAAAAACTGTTTTTT,CASSLYLGEKLFF